What follows are 21 T cell receptor beta chains derived from one specimen sequenced in a study of blood T cell repertoires in COVID-19. Produced via immunoSEQ multiplex PCR; TCRdb's table is partial and in-frame only. The top ten clones hold under 2% of a sample with 200,000 to 300,000 clones, 80% to 90% of them seen once. The sequencing input was PBMCs or T cells enriched from blood (not recorded which). The receptors originated from a man between 35 and 55 years old who had recovered from COVID-19.

This clone appeared once. This chain uses TRBV10-3 with TRBJ2-7; unclear D gene. Looked up from germline, CDR1 is ENHRY and CDR2 is SYGVKD. The V end lost 6 bases, the J end lost 0 bases, and 18 bases lay between the germline ends. The CDR3 is 16 residues long. As DNA, the CDR3 is TGTGCCATCAGCCTACACCCTTTACAGACCTCCTACGAGCAGTACTTC. Translating gives CAISLHPLQTSYEQYF.

This clone is a singleton in its sample. The V gene is TRBV6-6, the J gene TRBJ2-3; TRBD2 agrees at 7 bases. The CDR3 consists of 16 residues. Germline loops: CDR1 MNHNY, CDR2 SVGAGI (reference sequence). The V segment lost 2 bases and the J segment 0 bases; nucleotides outside the gene matches: 5. CDR3 sequence reads: CASSYPTSTSTDTQYF. The CDR3 DNA reads as TGTGCCAGCAGTTACCCGACTAGCACTAGCACAGATACGCAGTATTTT.

The V gene is TRBV7-6, the J gene TRBJ1-5; D perhaps matches TRBD1 (6 bases). Trimming removed 5 bases at V and 3 bases at J, with 14 bases between. The CDR3 extends over 15 amino acids. The germline V gene encodes CDR1 SGHVS and CDR2 FNYEAQ. The CDR3 loop reads CASSQLAGDNQPQHF. CDR3 coding DNA: TGTGCCAGCAGCCAATTGGCAGGGGACAATCAGCCCCAGCATTTT.

The V gene is TRBV5-6, the J gene TRBJ2-1; 10 nucleotides match TRBD2. Unmatched junction bases numbered 3, after V lost 2 bases and J lost 4 bases. The CDR3 loop spans 15 amino acids. From germline, CDR1 is SGHDT and CDR2 YYEEEE. The CDR3 DNA follows: TGTGCCAGCAGCTTTCTAGCGGGAGTATACAATGAGCAGTTCTTC. This encodes CASSFLAGVYNEQFF.

This sequence joins TRBV28 and TRBJ2-7, with D possibly TRBD2 on 6 matching bases. The germline V and J ends were trimmed by 8 bases and 4 bases, with 21 bases remaining between them. CDR3 length equals 15 residues. The germline gives CDR1 MDHEN, CDR2 SYDVKM. CDR3 loop: CASSPGGTGFYEQYF. The CDR3 region has the DNA TGTGCCAGCTCCCCCGGCGGGACGGGATTTTACGAGCAGTACTTC.

The rearrangement joins TRBV28 to TRBJ1-1; D might be TRBD1 (5 bases). Trimming cost V 7 bases and J 2 bases, with 17 bases left between them. The CDR3 loop spans 15 amino acids. Looked up from germline, CDR1 is MDHEN and CDR2 is SYDVKM. This CDR3 reads CASISGEARNTEAFF. CDR3 DNA: TGTGCCAGCATCTCGGGGGAGGCGAGAAACACTGAAGCTTTCTTT.

The V gene is TRBV9, the J gene TRBJ2-1, with 9 bases matching TRBD1. With 4 bases clipped from V and 5 bases from J, the junction kept 10 bases outside the gene matches. The CDR3 runs to 16 residues. Per germline, CDR1 SGDLS and CDR2 YYNGEE. The CDR3 spells CASSPHRGTGHNEQFF. CDR3 DNA sequence: TGTGCCAGCAGCCCTCACCGGGGGACAGGGCACAATGAGCAGTTCTTC.

The chain is built from TRBV6-5 and TRBJ1-5; TRBD1 is a possible D gene (6 bases). The germline V and J ends were trimmed by 8 bases and 0 bases, with 11 bases remaining between them. The length of the CDR3 is 14 residues. Germline V gene data show CDR1 as MNHEY and CDR2 as SVGAGI. The CDR3 protein is CASRLTGSNQPQHF. The DNA for the CDR3 is TGTGCCAGCCGCTTGACAGGTAGCAATCAGCCCCAGCATTTT.

The chain uses TRBV7-7 and TRBJ2-3; D perhaps matches TRBD2 (6 bases). V lost 6 bases to trimming and J lost 2 bases, with 9 bases between them. The CDR3 consists of 13 residues. Looked up from germline, CDR1 is SSHAT and CDR2 is FNYEAQ (reference sequence). CDR3 amino acids: CASSAGNTDTQYF. The CDR3 DNA reads TGTGCCAGCAGTGCGGGAAACACAGATACGCAGTATTTT.

The V and J genes are TRBV6-5 and TRBJ1-1; weak D call: TRBD1 (5 bases). The CDR3 is made up of 15 amino acids. Germline-derived CDR1 and CDR2 are MNHEY and SVGAGI. Trimming removed 0 bases at V and 3 bases at J, with 11 bases between. The CDR3 DNA sequence: TGTGCCAGCAGTTACTCCTTAGGGGCTCACACTGAAGCTTTCTTT. This sequence encodes CASSYSLGAHTEAFF.

This clone was seen a few times. The J gene is TRBJ2-7, the V gene TRBV19; 10 nucleotides match TRBD2. The CDR3 has 15 amino acids. The ends lost 6 bases at V and 1 base at J; junction bases unmatched: 6. Germline CDR1 reads LNHDA; CDR2 reads SQIVND (reference sequence). CDR3 loop: CASRKASGSSYEQYF. The CDR3 nucleotides are TGTGCCAGTAGAAAGGCTAGCGGGAGTTCCTACGAGCAGTACTTC. Full variable domain (remainder filled in from reference TRBV19 and TRBJ2-7): DGGITQSPKYLFRKEGQNVTLSCEQNLNHDAMYWYRQDPGQGLRLIYYSQIVNDFQKGDIAEGYSVSREKKESFPLTVTSAQKNPTAFYLCASRKASGSSYEQYFGPGTRLTVT.

This clone was recorded once. The chain couples TRBV29-1 to TRBJ2-3; 8 nucleotides align to TRBD1. The CDR3 contains 15 residues. Losses at the gene ends were 2 bases for V and 2 bases for J; bases not matched to a gene: 6. Germline loops: CDR1 SQVTM, CDR2 ANQGSEA. CDR3 nucleotide sequence: TGCAGCGTTGAACGATCGGGACAGGACACAGATACGCAGTATTTT. Translated, it gives CSVERSGQDTDTQYF.

V gene TRBV27 combines with J gene TRBJ2-1; 8 nucleotides match TRBD2. Per germline, CDR1 MNHEY and CDR2 SMNVEV (reference sequence). With V trimmed by 3 bases and J by 8 bases, 12 bases remained unmatched. The CDR3 spans 16 residues. The CDR3 protein is CASSFDRGTSGYEQFF. Written as DNA, the CDR3 is TGTGCCAGCAGTTTTGATAGGGGCACTAGCGGCTATGAGCAGTTCTTC.

This CDR3 reads CASSPRTTSYEQYF. The CDR3 bases are TGTGCCAGCAGCCCTCGGACTACATCCTACGAGCAGTACTTC. The chain links TRBV9 to TRBJ2-7, with a tentative D call TRBD2 (6 bases). Germline assignment: CDR1 SGDLS and CDR2 YYNGEE. This CDR3 has 14 amino acids. V was shortened by 4 bases and J by 1 base, with 12 bases between the two germline ends.

This chain connects TRBV10-1 to TRBJ1-1; TRBD1 aligns across 9 bases. Germline values: CDR1 WNHNN, CDR2 SYGVQD (reference sequence). The J segment lost 10 bases and the V segment lost 4 bases, leaving 13 bases of the junction unmatched. CDR3 length: 15 amino acids. The DNA of the CDR3 is TGCGCCAGCAGTGGGGAGTCGGGACAGGGCCCTGCAGCTTTCTTT. The encoded protein is CASSGESGQGPAAFF.

V gene TRBV18 combines with J gene TRBJ2-2; TRBD1 agrees at 8 bases. The CDR3 has 14 residues. With 5 bases clipped from V and 5 bases from J, the junction kept 4 bases outside the gene matches. The V gene's germline CDR1 is KGHSH and CDR2 LQKENI. The DNA for the CDR3 is TGTGCCAGCTCAGGGGACAGGAGAACCGGGGAGCTGTTTTTT. Residues: CASSGDRRTGELFF.

The rearrangement links TRBV3-1 (or the pseudogene TRBV3-2) to TRBJ2-7; TRBD2 matches 14 bases. This CDR3 has 16 amino acids. V trimming: 4 bases; J trimming: 2 bases; junction bases outside the gene matches: 4. Germline-derived CDR1 and CDR2 are LGHDT and YNNKEL (reference sequence). CDR3 region: CASSLGTSGGTYEQYF. The CDR3 DNA reads as TGTGCCAGCAGCCTGGGGACTAGCGGGGGTACCTACGAGCAGTACTTC.

V gene TRBV29-1 combines with J gene TRBJ2-7; 7 nucleotides align to TRBD1. Looked up from germline, CDR1 is SQVTM and CDR2 is ANQGSEA. The V and J ends lost 6 bases and 1 base, in that order; junction bases with no gene match: 6. The CDR3 totals 13 residues. CDR3 bases: TGCAGCGTGAAAGGGGGCCCATCCTACGAGCAGTACTTC. As protein: CSVKGGPSYEQYF.

The chain's CDR3 is CASSPGTVSGNTIYF. The CDR3 DNA follows: TGTGCCAGCTCACCTGGGACTGTCTCTGGAAACACCATATATTTT. The V and J genes are TRBV18 and TRBJ1-3, with D possibly being TRBD1 (5 bases). CDR1 KGHSH and CDR2 LQKENI come from the germline V gene. Between the trimmed V and J ends, which lost 3 bases and 0 bases, there was a span of 9 bases. This CDR3 has 15 amino acids.

The rearrangement links TRBV7-9 to TRBJ1-2, with TRBD1 matching over 9 bases. Looked up from germline, CDR1 is SEHNR and CDR2 is FQNEAQ (reference sequence). The CDR3 covers 15 residues. V lost 7 bases, J lost 4 bases, and 10 bases stayed unmatched. In DNA form, the CDR3 reads TGTGCCAGCAAACTTACAGGGGGCGCCGGCTATGGCTACACCTTC. Its translation is CASKLTGGAGYGYTF.

CDR3 nucleotide sequence: TGTGCCAGCAGCTTGAGCTCCGGGACTAGCGGGGTTAGGACCGGGGAGCTGTTTTTT. As protein: CASSLSSGTSGVRTGELFF. The J gene is TRBJ2-2, the V gene TRBV7-9, with 13 bases aligning to TRBD2. Germline lookup yields CDR1 SEHNR and CDR2 FQNEAQ (reference sequence). The CDR3 sequence is 19 residues long. After removal of 3 bases from V and 5 bases from J, the junction contained 12 bases not matched to a gene.